The 14 T cell receptor beta chains reported below all come from one sample, sequenced in a study of T cells in women clearing cervical HPV infection. Using immunoSEQ multiplex PCR, the repertoire was profiled, and TCRdb retains in-frame clones only, with some absent. The specimen's table records about 24,000 clones. Specimen: blood buffy coat. The receptors stem from a woman aged 18 to 75 with a cervical HPV16 infection that either progressed to CIN3+ or cleared (not recorded which).

Notes on this clone: The read terminates 3 residues ahead of where the CDR3 ends, so the germline J gene completes it. The genes are TRBV5-1 and TRBJ1-2; D uncertain. The CDR3 length is 15 residues. Germline loops: CDR1 SGHRS, CDR2 YFSETQ. Partial CDR3 DNA: TGCGCCAGCAGGCAGGTACCCAGTGTCACAGATACC. Amino acid sequence: CASRQVPSVTDT. The whole CDR3 sequence reads CASRQVPSVTDTYTF.

As to this clone: The DNA ends 3 residues before the CDR3 does, and the rest of the CDR3 is filled in from the germline J gene. The gene calls are TRBV19 and TRBJ2-2; D is perhaps TRBD1 (7 bases). This CDR3 comprises 14 residues. Germline V gene data show CDR1 as LNHDA and CDR2 as SQIVND (reference sequence). The CDR3 protein is CASSTGGLGEKLFF. The covered CDR3 bases are TGTGCCAGTAGTACAGGGGGACTGGGAGAAAAG.

About this clone: With the read ending 3 residues before the CDR3 end, the germline J gene is used to fill in that end. The sample has other DNA sequences that encode this CDR3 too. This sequence joins TRBV7-9 and TRBJ2-3, with 14 bases lining up with TRBD2. The germline V gene has CDR1 SEHNR and CDR2 FQNEAQ (reference sequence). The length of the CDR3 is 15 residues. The DNA read from the CDR3 is TGTGCCAGCAGCGAGGGACTAGCGGGGGATGAGACG. Translation: CASSEGLAGDET. The entire CDR3 reads CASSEGLAGDETQYF.

Judged by frequency, this clone is medium-sized. The CDR3 end is not reached by the read, which stops 3 residues before it; the germline J gene fills it in. V and J are TRBV20-1 and TRBJ2-3; 10 bases line up with TRBD1. The germline V gene has CDR1 DFQATT and CDR2 SNEGSKA (reference sequence). This CDR3 is built from 14 residues. The DNA read from the CDR3 is TGCAGTGCGACCGGAAAGACAGGGGGCGACACG. Encoded protein: CSATGKTGGDT. The whole CDR3 is CSATGKTGGDTQYF.

Of note for this clone: Coverage ceases 3 residues before the CDR3 finishes, and the germline J gene fills in the end. The chain combines TRBV7-2 with TRBJ1-2; maybe TRBD1 (5 bases). Trimming took off 3 bases at V and 4 bases at J, with 12 bases between the two ends. CDR3 length: 14 residues. Germline V gene data show CDR1 as SGHTA and CDR2 as FQGNSA. The chain's CDR3 is CASSFGARFYGYTF. The covered CDR3 bases are TGTGCCAGCAGCTTTGGGGCCAGATTCTATGGC. The full variable domain, rest sourced from reference TRBV7-2 and TRBJ1-2, is GAGVSQSPSNKVTEKGKDVELRCDPISGHTALYWYRQSLGQGLEFLIYFQGNSAPDKSGLPSDRFSAERTGGSVSTLTIQRTQQEDSAVYLCASSFGARFYGYTFGSGTRLTVV.

As to this clone: The read ends 3 residues shy of where the CDR3 ends; the end is completed using the germline J gene. The rearrangement joins TRBV20-1 to TRBJ2-1; 12 bases are a match to TRBD2. The germline gives CDR1 DFQATT, CDR2 SNEGSKA (reference sequence). This CDR3 is 15 amino acids long. With 5 bases clipped from V and 6 bases from J, the junction kept 8 bases outside the gene matches. Partial CDR3 DNA: TGCAGTGCTTCACCGCCGGGACTAGCGGGCAATGAG. Protein: CSASPPGLAGNE. The entire CDR3 reads CSASPPGLAGNEQFF.

Of note for this clone: The read ends 3 residues early relative to the CDR3; the germline J gene fills the gap. The rearrangement links TRBV5-1 to TRBJ2-5, with D possibly matching TRBD1 (7 bases). CDR3 size: 15 residues. Per the germline V gene, CDR1 is SGHRS and CDR2 is YFSETQ. The ends were cut back, 2 bases at V and 5 bases at J, with 16 bases in the middle. The CDR3 DNA, read in part, is TGCGCCAGCAGCTTCCCAACAGGGGCGGGGGAGACC. Encoded protein: CASSFPTGAGET. In full, the CDR3 is CASSFPTGAGETQYF.

Details on this clone: The read falls 3 residues short of the CDR3 end, and the missing part is taken from the germline J gene. The V and J genes are TRBV5-1 and TRBJ1-5; the D is unclear. Trimming removed 1 base at V and 3 bases at J, with 11 bases between. The CDR3 extends over 15 amino acids. Germline V gene data show CDR1 as SGHRS and CDR2 as YFSETQ. The CDR3 spells CASSLSGVDNQPQHF. The sequenced CDR3 bases are TGCGCCAGCAGCTTGTCCGGGGTCGACAATCAGCCC.

To note about this clone: The sequenced fragment ends 3 residues before the CDR3 boundary, so the rest is inferred from the germline J gene. This chain links TRBV10-2 with TRBJ2-7; D tentatively fits TRBD1 or TRBD2 (5 bases each). Trimming left V 5 bases short and J 3 bases short, with 14 bases between. This CDR3 region has 14 residues. Germline CDR1 and CDR2: WSHSY and SAAADI. CDR3 bases read: TGCGCCAGCAGTCCCACGAGGGGCGTCTACGAG. Translating gives CASSPTRGVYE. The whole CDR3 sequence reads CASSPTRGVYEQYF.

The CDR3 DNA, read in part, is TGTGCCATAGGAGGGACTAGCTCATCGGCGACG. It specifies CAIGGTSSSAT. The CDR3 in full is CAIGGTSSSATQYF. V is TRBV7-8 and J is TRBJ2-3, with TRBD2 matching over 9 bases. The missing CDR3 end, 3 residues past where the read stops, is filled in from the germline J gene. Germline CDR1 and CDR2: SGHVS and FQNEAQ. The CDR3 extends over 14 amino acids.

Remarks on this clone: The read ends 3 residues early relative to the CDR3; the germline J gene fills the gap. The chain employs TRBV20-1 and TRBJ2-2; the D gene is possibly TRBD2 (5 bases). This CDR3 has 14 amino acids. V shed 3 bases and J shed 3 bases, with 11 bases lying between them. CDR1 and CDR2 from the germline V gene are DFQATT and SNEGSKA (reference sequence). The sequenced CDR3 bases are TGCAGTGCTAGTGAGGGCGCCTACACCGGGGAG. Protein: CSASEGAYTGE. The whole CDR3 sequence reads CSASEGAYTGELFF.

Remarks on this clone: With the read ending 3 residues before the CDR3 end, the germline J gene is used to fill in that end. The chain links TRBV12-3 or TRBV12-4 to TRBJ2-3, with 7 bases matching TRBD2. The V segment lost 2 bases and the J segment 6 bases; nucleotides outside the gene matches: 8. The CDR3 sequence is 15 residues long. CDR3 sequence reads: CASSLLAGELDTQYF. CDR3 bases read: TGTGCCAGCAGTTTACTGGCGGGAGAATTGGATACG.

About this clone: The read ends 3 residues before the CDR3 terminus; that terminus is restored from the germline J gene. This rearrangement joins TRBV18 to TRBJ2-2; D is unclear. Germline CDR1 and CDR2: KGHSH and LQKENI. This CDR3 region has 17 residues. The CDR3 loop is CASSLVTFTLANSPLFF. The CDR3 DNA, read in part, is TGTGCCAGCTCACTCGTAACCTTCACTCTCGCAAATTCACCG. Using reference TRBV18 and TRBJ2-2 for the parts outside the CDR3, the full variable domain is NAGVMQNPRHLVRRRGQEARLRCSPMKGHSHVYWYRQLPEEGLKFMVYLQKENIIDESGMPKERFSAEFPKEGPSILRIQQVVRGDSAAYFCASSLVTFTLANSPLFFGEGSRLTVL.

As for this clone: The read ends 3 residues shy of where the CDR3 ends; the end is completed using the germline J gene. The chain carries TRBV5-1 and TRBJ2-5; tentative D call: TRBD2 (5 bases). The CDR3 covers 13 residues. Trimming removed 4 bases from V and 4 bases from J, with 11 bases in between. The germline gives CDR1 SGHRS, CDR2 YFSETQ. Partial CDR3 DNA: TGCGCCAGCAGCGAGGGTAGCGTAGAGACC. Protein sequence: CASSEGSVET. The full CDR3 reads CASSEGSVETQYF.